Listed below are T cell receptor beta chains from one sample, sequenced in a study of cytomegalovirus exposure and HLA in healthy donors. Generated by immunoSEQ multiplex PCR, the TCRdb table keeps only in-frame clones and is missing some. The sample lists about 140,000 clones; just under 85% were seen once. Sequenced input: PBMCs. The receptors originated from a man aged 25 to 45 in good health and CMV-seropositive. The CDR3 runs from the conserved cysteine through the conserved F or W. The order of the fields is D gene, clone size, J gene, V gene, CDR3 DNA, CDR3 protein. A D gene is named only where the DNA matches it firmly. Expanded clones get a size class; other rows say once, few or many, or leave the size out.

D: TRBD1
size: NA
J: TRBJ1-5
V: TRBV2
DNA: TGTGCCAGCAGTGGGACAGGGGGCGATCAGCCCCAGCATTTT
CDR3: CASSGTGGDQPQHF

D: TRBD2
size: NA
J: TRBJ2-1
V: TRBV9
DNA: TGTGCCAGCAGCCCTGCGGGAGCGGGAGGGCCCATGGATGAGCAGTTCTTC
CDR3: CASSPAGAGGPMDEQFF

D: TRBD1
size: once
J: TRBJ2-7
V: TRBV7-6
DNA: TGTGCCAGCAGGCGGACAGGGACCTACGAGCAGTACTTC
CDR3: CASRRTGTYEQYF

D: NA
size: NA
J: TRBJ2-1
V: TRBV13
DNA: TGTGCCAGCAGCTTAGTGGGAGACGAGCAGTTCTTC
CDR3: CASSLVGDEQFF

D: TRBD2
size: NA
J: TRBJ2-3
V: TRBV5-4
DNA: TGTGCCAGTTTACTAGCGGGTGCGGGTACGCAGTATTTT
CDR3: CASLLAGAGTQYF

D: NA
size: NA
J: TRBJ1-1
V: TRBV10-1
DNA: TGCGCCAGCAGTCGCGATATGAACACTGAAGCTTTCTTT
CDR3: CASSRDMNTEAFF

D: NA
size: NA
J: TRBJ2-7
V: TRBV2
DNA: TGTGCCAGCAGAGAGGGTACGGACGCGGGGTACGAGCAGTACTTC
CDR3: CASREGTDAGYEQYF

D: TRBD2
size: NA
J: TRBJ2-1
V: TRBV28
DNA: TGTGCCAGCAGTTTACAAAGCGGGAGGGCCGGTGAGCAGTTCTTC
CDR3: CASSLQSGRAGEQFF

D: NA
size: NA
J: TRBJ1-3
V: TRBV28
DNA: TGTGCCAGCAGTCTAGAGACCACTGGAAACACCATATATTTT
CDR3: CASSLETTGNTIYF

D: TRBD1
size: NA
J: TRBJ2-3
V: TRBV28
DNA: TGTGCCAGCAGCCTTGCGGGTAAACCGGGACAGGGTGGCACAGATACGCAGTATTTT
CDR3: CASSLAGKPGQGGTDTQYF

D: TRBD2
size: NA
J: TRBJ2-1
V: TRBV7-2
DNA: TGTGCCAGCACCACCGGGGAGGGTTTGGGCTCCTACAATGAGCAGTTCTTC
CDR3: CASTTGEGLGSYNEQFF

D: NA
size: NA
J: TRBJ2-1
V: TRBV28
DNA: TGTGCCAGCACCGACTCAGGGGCTAACTCCTACAATGAGCAGTTCTTC
CDR3: CASTDSGANSYNEQFF

D: TRBD1
size: NA
J: TRBJ1-1
V: TRBV20-1
DNA: TGCAGTGCTCACGACAGGGTAGGAGCTTTCTTT
CDR3: CSAHDRVGAFF

D: NA
size: NA
J: TRBJ1-5
V: TRBV28
DNA: TGTGCCAGCAGTTCTCAGGGGAGGGTGGACAATCAGCCCCAGCATTTT
CDR3: CASSSQGRVDNQPQHF

D: TRBD2
size: NA
J: TRBJ2-2
V: TRBV5-4
DNA: TGTGCCAGCAGCCATAGCGGGAGGGCCTCCGGGGAGCTGTTTTTT
CDR3: CASSHSGRASGELFF

D: TRBD1
size: NA
J: TRBJ1-4
V: TRBV28
DNA: TGTGCCAGCAGCATAAGGGACAGGGCCAATGAAAAACTGTTTTTT
CDR3: CASSIRDRANEKLFF

D: NA
size: once
J: TRBJ1-2
V: TRBV29-1
DNA: TGCAGCGCCCGGGCAGGGACTAACTATGGCTACACCTTC
CDR3: CSARAGTNYGYTF

D: TRBD1
size: NA
J: TRBJ1-1
V: TRBV29-1
DNA: TGCAGCGTCGGACAGGGGGGTACTGAAGCTTTCTTT
CDR3: CSVGQGGTEAFF

D: NA
size: NA
J: TRBJ1-5
V: TRBV6-5
DNA: TGTGCCAGCAGGGGGCCCGGGAGAGATCAGCCCCAGCATTTT
CDR3: CASRGPGRDQPQHF

D: TRBD1
size: NA
J: TRBJ1-5
V: TRBV30
DNA: TGTGCCTGGAGTAGTCAGGGGGCTCAGCCCCAGCATTTT
CDR3: CAWSSQGAQPQHF

D: NA
size: NA
J: TRBJ2-1
V: TRBV27
DNA: TGTGCCAGCAGTTTAGGGGCAGGCCACAATGAGCAGTTCTTC
CDR3: CASSLGAGHNEQFF

D: NA
size: once
J: TRBJ1-5
V: TRBV19
DNA: TGTGCCAGTAGTGACCAGGGTCTTAATCAGCCCCAGCATTTT
CDR3: CASSDQGLNQPQHF

D: NA
size: NA
J: TRBJ1-1
V: TRBV19
DNA: TGTGCCAGTAGCGACGAGGGGAGGGAGGGAATGAACACTGAAGCTTTCTTT
CDR3: CASSDEGREGMNTEAFF

D: NA
size: few
J: TRBJ2-1
V: TRBV6-5
DNA: TGTGCCAGCAGTCCCAAGGTCAGTCGCGGGCAGTTCTTC
CDR3: CASSPKVSRGQFF

D: TRBD2
size: once
J: TRBJ2-7
V: TRBV6-1
DNA: TGTGCCAGCAGTGAAGCAGGGACTACAAACGGCGGGTTGTCCTTC
CDR3: CASSEAGTTNGGLSF

D: NA
size: NA
J: TRBJ2-7
V: TRBV1
DNA: TGCACCAGCAGCCAAGAGGGCCCGCCCCTCTCCTACGAGCAGTACTTC
CDR3: CTSSQEGPPLSYEQYF

D: NA
size: NA
J: TRBJ1-6
V: TRBV2
DNA: TGTGCCAGCAGGGACTCCCGGTCTTCACCCCTCCACTTT
CDR3: CASRDSRSSPLHF

D: TRBD1
size: NA
J: TRBJ1-2
V: TRBV6-4
DNA: TGTGCCAGCAGTGAAGGCTCTGGGACAGCAATTCAGGGCTACACCTTC
CDR3: CASSEGSGTAIQGYTF

D: NA
size: once
J: TRBJ1-2
V: TRBV4-1
DNA: TGCGCCAGCAGCCAAGATCGGAGATATGGCTACACCTTC
CDR3: CASSQDRRYGYTF

D: TRBD2
size: NA
J: TRBJ2-3
V: TRBV5-1
DNA: TGCGCCAGCAGGGTAGCGGGGGGACCTCGGGCTACGCAGTATTTT
CDR3: CASRVAGGPRATQYF

D: TRBD1
size: NA
J: TRBJ1-1
V: TRBV5-1
DNA: TGCGCCAGCAGCTCAGCTACAGGGGCGGGCGCTGAAGCTTTCTTT
CDR3: CASSSATGAGAEAFF

D: TRBD2
size: NA
J: TRBJ2-3
V: TRBV7-9
DNA: TGTGCCAGCAGCTTAGCAACTAGCGGGAGGGCCGCAGATACGCAGTATTTT
CDR3: CASSLATSGRAADTQYF

D: TRBD1
size: many
J: TRBJ1-3
V: TRBV5-6
DNA: TGTGCCAGCAGCTCCGCAGGGGGCTCTGGAAACACCATATATTTT
CDR3: CASSSAGGSGNTIYF

D: TRBD1
size: NA
J: TRBJ2-1
V: TRBV13
DNA: TGTGCCAGCAGCGGCGGCCGGGACAGCTACAATGAGCAGTTCTTC
CDR3: CASSGGRDSYNEQFF

D: NA
size: few
J: TRBJ1-5
V: TRBV15
DNA: TGTGCCACCAGCAGAGATCGAAGAGGAGGCAATCAGCCCCAGCATTTT
CDR3: CATSRDRRGGNQPQHF

D: TRBD1
size: NA
J: TRBJ1-3
V: TRBV5-1
DNA: TGCGCCAGCAGCTTTCCAGGGGGACCTGGAAACACCATATATTTT
CDR3: CASSFPGGPGNTIYF

D: NA
size: NA
J: TRBJ2-5
V: TRBV15
DNA: TGTGCCACCAGCAGAGGAACCAGCGCCTCCGAGACCCAGTACTTC
CDR3: CATSRGTSASETQYF

D: NA
size: NA
J: TRBJ1-2
V: TRBV9
DNA: TGTGCCAGCAGCACCCATTTGGAGGCCTCTATTGGCTACACCTTC
CDR3: CASSTHLEASIGYTF

D: TRBD1
size: NA
J: TRBJ1-6
V: TRBV4-1
DNA: TGCGCCAGCAGCCAAGAAGAAGAAGGACGGACAGGGGAGAATTCACCCCTCCACTTT
CDR3: CASSQEEEGRTGENSPLHF

D: NA
size: NA
J: TRBJ1-2
V: TRBV6-4
DNA: TGTGCCAGCAGTGGGTATAGAGTTAACTATGGCTACACCTTC
CDR3: CASSGYRVNYGYTF

D: TRBD2
size: NA
J: TRBJ2-5
V: TRBV2
DNA: TGTGCCAGCAGGCGGGAGCGAGCGGGGAACCAAGAGACCCAGTACTTC
CDR3: CASRRERAGNQETQYF

D: NA
size: NA
J: TRBJ1-6
V: TRBV6-5
DNA: TGTGCCAGCAGGTCCCGCCCAGGGGAATTTTCACCCCTCCACTTT
CDR3: CASRSRPGEFSPLHF

D: TRBD1
size: NA
J: TRBJ1-2
V: TRBV28
DNA: TGTGCCAGCAGTTTGCCAGGGGGATACTATGGCTACACCTTC
CDR3: CASSLPGGYYGYTF

D: TRBD1
size: NA
J: TRBJ1-6
V: TRBV9
DNA: TGTGCCAGCAGCCCTAGAGGGGGACAGGGGAGGAATTCACCCCTCCACTTT
CDR3: CASSPRGGQGRNSPLHF

D: TRBD1
size: NA
J: TRBJ1-2
V: TRBV6-5
DNA: TGTGCCAGCAGTCAGGGGACAGGCGCTAACTATGGCTACACCTTC
CDR3: CASSQGTGANYGYTF

D: NA
size: NA
J: TRBJ2-6
V: TRBV5-4
DNA: TGTGCCAGCAGCGCTACAGGTGCTGGGGCCAACGTCCTGACTTTC
CDR3: CASSATGAGANVLTF

D: TRBD2
size: NA
J: TRBJ2-5
V: TRBV30
DNA: TGTGCCTGCCGGGGACTAGCGGGGCGAGAGACCCAGTACTTC
CDR3: CACRGLAGRETQYF

D: NA
size: NA
J: TRBJ2-5
V: TRBV7-7
DNA: TGTGCCAGCAGCTCCGGCGGCAGGGGTAACGTCGAGACCCAGTACTTC
CDR3: CASSSGGRGNVETQYF

D: TRBD2
size: NA
J: TRBJ2-1
V: TRBV4-1
DNA: TGCGCCAGCAGCCAGCGGAGCGGGAGAGGGTATGAGCAGTTCTTC
CDR3: CASSQRSGRGYEQFF

D: NA
size: NA
J: TRBJ1-5
V: TRBV2
DNA: TGTGCCAGCAGTGACAGGGTAGAGAGCAATCAGCCCCAGCATTTT
CDR3: CASSDRVESNQPQHF